Given below is one T cell receptor beta chain in context. The sample belongs to a study of cytomegalovirus exposure and HLA in healthy donors. PCR was performed using 60 Vbeta and 13 Jbeta primers. Here immunoSEQ multiplex PCR was the method, and the copy in TCRdb shows in-frame clones only, minus some. The sample records about 140,000 clones, 73% being singletons. V lost 2 bases, J lost 5 bases, and 26 bases lay in between. CDR1 and CDR2 (germline): MDHEN, SYDVKM. This CDR3 has 19 residues. Donors likely had unrecorded immune exposures despite being nominally healthy when sampled. This chain connects TRBV28 to TRBJ2-3, with a tentative D call TRBD2 (6 bases). Sequencing was done on a sample of PBMCs. This receptor was identified in a woman aged 40 to 55 in good health and CMV-seronegative. CDR3 sequence (DNA): TGTGCCAGCAGTTTACTTCTGCGGGGCGAGGGGCGGCATGTAGATACGCAGTATTTT. It translates to CASSLLLRGEGRHVDTQYF.